These 29 T cell receptor beta chains came from one sample sequenced in a study of T cells in women clearing cervical HPV infection. Clones were read by immunoSEQ multiplex PCR, and TCRdb kept only the in-frame ones, dropping some. The sample totals approximately 26,000 clones. Sequencing input: blood buffy coat. These receptors were obtained from a woman between 18 and 70 years old with a cervical HPV16 infection that either progressed to CIN3+ or cleared (not recorded which).

On this clone: The read gets to within 3 residues of the CDR3 end, and the germline J gene fills in the rest. The genes are TRBV23-1 and TRBJ1-2, with TRBD1 identical over 7 bases. TRBV23-1 is classed as an ORF, of uncertain function. This CDR3 spans 16 amino acids. With V trimmed by 3 bases and J by 4 bases, 11 bases remained unmatched. CDR3 sequence reads: CASSHHPGDRSYGYTF. CDR3 DNA (partial): TGCGCCAGCAGTCACCACCCCGGGGACAGAAGCTATGGC.

With respect to this clone: The read halts 3 residues ahead of the CDR3 end, with the missing end drawn from the germline J gene. The V gene is TRBV6-2 or TRBV6-3, the J gene TRBJ2-3, with D possibly matching TRBD2 (5 bases). In germline, CDR1 is MNHEY, CDR2 SVGEGT. This CDR3 is built from 17 residues. The CDR3 DNA, read in part, is TGTGCCAGCACCCCCCAACGAGAGGGAGCGGTCCGAGAGACG. The encoded protein is CASTPQREGAVRET. The CDR3 in its entirety is CASTPQREGAVRETQYF.

As to this clone: The read ends 3 residues before the CDR3 terminus; that terminus is restored from the germline J gene. The rearrangement links TRBV24-1 to TRBJ1-2; no definite D call. The germline CDR1 and CDR2 sequences are KGHDR and SFDVKD. The CDR3 has 14 residues. The chain's CDR3 is CATSDCSEAESYTF. The sequenced CDR3 bases are TGTGCCACCAGTGATTGCAGTGAGGCGGAAAGC.

To note about this clone: Sequencing ends 3 residues short of the CDR3 end; the germline J gene provides the rest. This chain uses TRBV20-1 with TRBJ1-2; perhaps TRBD1 as D (6 bases). Germline loops: CDR1 DFQATT, CDR2 SNEGSKA (reference sequence). This CDR3 region has 13 residues. Trimming took 4 bases from V and 2 from J, leaving 11 bases between them. This CDR3 reads CSAIGGLNYGYTF. CDR3 bases read: TGCAGTGCTATCGGGGGGCTGAACTATGGC.

To note about this clone: Read data end 3 residues before the CDR3 end; the end is taken from the germline J gene. This chain links TRBV7-3 with TRBJ2-3, with 9 nucleotides matching TRBD2. Germline trimming cut 3 bases from V and 5 bases from J; bases unmatched to any gene: 6. This CDR3 spans 15 amino acids. The germline V gene encodes CDR1 SGHTA and CDR2 FQGTGA. CDR3 region: CASSFRAGGLDTQYF. The sequenced part of the CDR3 DNA is TGTGCCAGCAGCTTTAGGGCGGGGGGGCTAGATACG.

Points on this clone: With the read ending 3 residues before the CDR3 end, the germline J gene is used to fill in that end. The chain joins TRBV18 to TRBJ1-1, with a possible D match to TRBD1 (5 bases). Germline CDR1 is KGHSH and CDR2 is LQKENI. This CDR3 comprises 16 residues. The germline V and J ends were trimmed by 0 bases and 4 bases, with 15 bases remaining between them. CDR3 sequence: CASSPPTNRGGTEAFF. The part of the CDR3 DNA that was read is TGTGCCAGCTCACCACCGACCAACCGGGGGGGCACTGAA.

About this clone: Sequencing ends 3 residues short of the CDR3 end; the germline J gene provides the rest. This chain uses TRBV5-6 with TRBJ1-5; the match to TRBD1 covers 7 bases. Germline lookup yields CDR1 SGHDT and CDR2 YYEEEE. Unmatched junction bases numbered 3, after V lost 3 bases and J lost 6 bases. The CDR3 is 13 residues long. The sequenced CDR3 bases are TGTGCCAGCAGCTCGACAGGGTTTCAGCCC. As protein: CASSSTGFQP. The entire CDR3 reads CASSSTGFQPQHF.

As regards this clone: The read comes to an end 3 residues before the CDR3 does, leaving the germline J gene to fill in the end. The chain couples TRBV5-1 to TRBJ2-5; maybe TRBD1 (6 bases). Germline values: CDR1 SGHRS, CDR2 YFSETQ. This CDR3 is built from 14 residues. V was cut by 4 bases and J by 2 bases, with 12 bases left in between. This chain's CDR3 is CASSDPGAQETQYF. CDR3 DNA (partial): TGCGCCAGCAGCGATCCAGGGGCTCAAGAGACC.

On this clone itself: The read terminates 3 residues before the CDR3 end, so the remaining end is supplied by the germline J gene. The rearrangement links TRBV7-6 to TRBJ2-1; 10 bases agree with TRBD2. Germline-derived CDR1 and CDR2 are SGHVS and FNYEAQ. The ends lost 1 base at V and 3 bases at J; junction bases unmatched: 3. There are 16 residues in the CDR3. CDR3 protein: CASSLVSSGGYNEQFF. CDR3 bases read: TGTGCCAGCAGCTTAGTGTCTAGCGGGGGCTACAATGAG. Filled out from reference TRBV7-6 and TRBJ2-1, the complete variable domain reads GAGVSQSPRYKVTKRGQDVALRCDPISGHVSLYWYRQALGQGPEFLTYFNYEAQQDKSGLPNDRFSAERPEGSISTLTIQRTEQRDSAMYRCASSLVSSGGYNEQFFGPGTRLTVL.

A word on this clone: The read stops 3 residues short of the end of the CDR3; the missing end is completed from the germline J gene. This chain connects TRBV4-2 to TRBJ2-7, with D tentatively TRBD2 (5 bases). The germline V gene encodes CDR1 LGHNA and CDR2 YNFKEQ. CDR3 size: 17 residues. V was clipped by 0 bases and J by 6 bases, with 21 bases between them. CDR3 residues: CASSQDVYGSPAGEQYF. The CDR3 bases that were read are TGTGCCAGCAGCCAAGATGTTTATGGGAGTCCGGCGGGCGAG.

Concerning this clone: The missing CDR3 end, 3 residues past where the read stops, is filled in from the germline J gene. Additional DNA sequences in this sample encode the identical CDR3. This chain joins TRBV7-2 and TRBJ2-5; D is perhaps TRBD2 (7 bases). Trimming removed 0 bases from V and 5 bases from J, with 10 bases in between. The CDR3 has 14 amino acids. In germline, CDR1 is SGHTA, CDR2 FQGNSA. Incomplete CDR3 DNA: TGTGCCAGCAGCTTAGCAGGGGGAGGGGAGACC. Amino acids: CASSLAGGGET. The entire CDR3 sequence reads CASSLAGGGETQYF.

Of note for this clone: The CDR3 end is not reached by the read, which stops 3 residues before it; the germline J gene fills it in. This chain links TRBV20-1 with TRBJ2-1; D remains unclear. With 1 base removed from V and 6 bases from J, the gap between germline ends came to 10 bases. CDR1 is DFQATT, CDR2 SNEGSKA, per germline (reference sequence). The CDR3 contains 13 residues. Incomplete CDR3 DNA: TGCAGTGCTAGAGTTTTTCTCGTCAATGAG. Protein: CSARVFLVNE. The full-length CDR3 reads as CSARVFLVNEQFF.

As concerns this clone: The read stops 3 residues short of the end of the CDR3; the missing end is completed from the germline J gene. The chain has TRBV16 and TRBJ2-1; D unclear. The CDR3 has 13 residues. Looked up from germline, CDR1 is KGHSY and CDR2 is FQNENV. The V gene lost 2 bases and the J gene lost 1 base, with 3 bases spanning the gap. The covered CDR3 bases are TGTGCCAGCAGCCAAGTATCCTACAATGAG. Translation: CASSQVSYNE. The CDR3, in full, reads CASSQVSYNEQFF. Complete variable domain (other parts from reference TRBV16 and TRBJ2-1): GEEVAQTPKHLVRGEGQKAKLYCAPIKGHSYVFWYQQVLKNEFKFLISFQNENVFDETGMPKERFSAKCLPNSPCSLEIQATKLEDSAVYFCASSQVSYNEQFFGPGTRLTVL.

Of note for this clone: The read ends 3 residues shy of where the CDR3 ends; the end is completed using the germline J gene. The chain recombines TRBV7-3 with TRBJ1-6, with 11 bases identical to TRBD1. The CDR3 length is 16 residues. CDR1 is SGHTA and CDR2 is FQGTGA in the germline V gene. V was pared by 1 base and J by 5 bases, with 1 base of the junction left unmatched. This CDR3 is CASSLMGQGDNSPLHF. CDR3 bases read: TGTGCCAGCAGCTTAATGGGACAGGGGGATAATTCACCC.

For this clone: With the read ending 3 residues before the CDR3 end, the germline J gene is used to fill in that end. This rearrangement joins TRBV7-2 to TRBJ2-7; a weak D match, TRBD1 (5 bases). The germline gives CDR1 SGHTA, CDR2 FQGNSA. V was clipped by 2 bases and J by 4 bases, with 15 bases between them. This CDR3 spans 15 amino acids. CDR3: CASSLSPGKDYEQYF. The part of the CDR3 DNA that was read is TGTGCCAGCAGCTTAAGTCCAGGGAAGGATTACGAG.

Remarks on this clone: The missing CDR3 end, 3 residues past where the read stops, is filled in from the germline J gene. This chain connects TRBV20-1 to TRBJ1-4; TRBD1 agrees at 10 bases. Germline CDR1 is DFQATT and CDR2 is SNEGSKA (reference sequence). The V gene end was trimmed by 6 bases and the J gene end by 8 bases; junction bases not matched to a gene: 12. The CDR3 sequence is 15 residues long. The CDR3 DNA, read in part, is TGCAGTGCAACTCCGGGACAGGGGAATGGGGAAAAA. Its translation: CSATPGQGNGEK. The full CDR3 sequence reads CSATPGQGNGEKLFF.

A word on this clone: Coverage ceases 3 residues before the CDR3 finishes, and the germline J gene fills in the end. This chain uses TRBV19 with TRBJ2-3, with 7 bases that match TRBD2. Germline CDR1 LNHDA, CDR2 SQIVND (reference sequence). J was trimmed by 4 bases and V by 6 bases; bases with no gene match: 10. CDR3 length equals 15 residues. The CDR3 bases that were read are TGTGCCAGTAGCCCTGGGGGGGGGTATCCAGATACG. Amino acids: CASSPGGGYPDT. The full CDR3 protein reads CASSPGGGYPDTQYF.

Comments on this clone: With the read ending 3 residues before the CDR3 end, the germline J gene is used to fill in that end. The same CDR3 arises from other DNA sequences in this sample as well. The V and J genes are TRBV5-1 and TRBJ1-3; D unclear. V gave up 4 bases and J gave up 1 base, with 9 bases separating them. CDR1 and CDR2 (germline): SGHRS, YFSETQ. CDR3 length: 14 residues. The CDR3 reads CASSPAGSGNTIYF. The CDR3 bases that were read are TGCGCCAGCAGCCCGGCGGGGTCTGGAAACACC.

Points on this clone: With the read ending 3 residues before the CDR3 end, the germline J gene is used to fill in that end. The genes are TRBV6-1 and TRBJ2-3; 8 positions agree with TRBD2. This CDR3 region has 15 residues. Germline values: CDR1 MNHNS, CDR2 SASEGT. V lost 4 bases, J lost 4 bases, and 7 bases stayed unmatched. This CDR3 reads CASSAGTSPSDTQYF. Incomplete CDR3 DNA: TGTGCCAGCAGTGCCGGGACTAGTCCCTCAGATACG.

For this clone: The read is 3 residues too short to cover the CDR3 end, so that end is filled in from the germline J gene. The V call is TRBV7-8, the J call TRBJ1-2, with D possibly being TRBD1 (5 bases). CDR1 is SGHVS, CDR2 FQNEAQ, per germline. Trimming shortened V by 2 bases and J by 4 bases, and 8 bases separated the two germline ends. This CDR3 has 13 residues. The CDR3 loop is CASSLSGGYGYTF. The sequenced part of the CDR3 DNA is TGTGCCAGCAGCTTAAGCGGGGGCTATGGC. The complete variable domain, with remaining parts taken from reference TRBV7-8 and TRBJ1-2, reads GAGVSQSPRYKVAKRGQDVALRCDPISGHVSLFWYQQALGQGPEFLTYFQNEAQLDKSGLPSDRFFAERPEGSVSTLKIQRTQQEDSAVYLCASSLSGGYGYTFGSGTRLTVV.

In the case of this clone: Coverage ceases 3 residues before the CDR3 finishes, and the germline J gene fills in the end. V usage is TRBV6-1 and J usage is TRBJ2-3; a possible D gene is TRBD2 (5 bases). CDR1 MNHNS and CDR2 SASEGT come from the germline V gene. CDR3 size: 14 residues. Trimming took off 2 bases at V and 3 bases at J, with 9 bases between the two ends. Partial CDR3 DNA: TGTGCCAGCAGTGAACGGGGATTAACAGATACG. Translation gives CASSERGLTDT. The full CDR3 sequence reads CASSERGLTDTQYF.

As concerns this clone: Sequencing ends 3 residues short of the CDR3 end; the germline J gene provides the rest. The chain combines TRBV2 with TRBJ2-1; 8 nucleotides agree with TRBD2. CDR1 and CDR2 (germline): SNHLY, FYNNEI. The CDR3 consists of 18 residues. Trimming cost V 4 bases and J 3 bases; bases outside gene matches: 14. CDR3 DNA (partial): TGTGCCAGCAGTGGGTCATTAACCGGGACTAGTCTCTACAATGAG. Its protein is CASSGSLTGTSLYNE. The whole CDR3 is CASSGSLTGTSLYNEQFF.

With regard to this clone: The read comes to an end 3 residues before the CDR3 does, leaving the germline J gene to fill in the end. The rearrangement joins TRBV30 to TRBJ1-2; TRBD1 aligns across 7 bases. This CDR3 has 15 amino acids. The germline V gene encodes CDR1 GTSNPN and CDR2 SVGIG (reference sequence). The CDR3 DNA, read in part, is TGTGCCTGGAGTACCGGCATACAGGGGTTCAATGAC. Residues: CAWSTGIQGFND. The full-length CDR3 reads as CAWSTGIQGFNDYTF.

Details on this clone: The read terminates 3 residues ahead of where the CDR3 ends, so the germline J gene completes it. The chain uses TRBV7-6 and TRBJ2-3, with TRBD1 matching 7 bases. The CDR3 is 13 residues long. Looked up from germline, CDR1 is SGHVS and CDR2 is FNYEAQ. Partial CDR3 DNA: TGTGCCAGCAGCTTAGACAGGGGTGGGACG. Translated: CASSLDRGGT. In full, the CDR3 is CASSLDRGGTQYF.

Notes on this clone: The read halts 3 residues ahead of the CDR3 end, with the missing end drawn from the germline J gene. The rearrangement joins TRBV2 to TRBJ1-2; tentative D call: TRBD1 (6 bases). Trimming shortened V by 4 bases and J by 3 bases, and 15 bases separated the two germline ends. The CDR3 contains 15 residues. Germline lookup yields CDR1 SNHLY and CDR2 FYNNEI. The covered CDR3 bases are TGTGCCAGCAGTGGGATCACACAGGGAGACTATGGC. It specifies CASSGITQGDYG. The complete CDR3 reads CASSGITQGDYGYTF.

Concerning this clone itself: The read falls 3 residues short of the CDR3 end, and the missing part is taken from the germline J gene. The chain has TRBV18 and TRBJ2-3, with D possibly TRBD1 on 5 matching bases. Germline V CDR1 and CDR2: KGHSH, LQKENI. The CDR3 is 14 residues long. The CDR3 loop reads CASSPQGLRETQYF. CDR3 DNA, as far as it was read: TGTGCCAGCTCACCCCAGGGATTACGCGAGACG.

Regarding this clone: The CDR3 end lies 3 residues beyond the end of the read and is filled in from the germline J gene. V and J are TRBV7-2 and TRBJ2-5, with D possibly TRBD1 on 5 matching bases. This CDR3 has 12 amino acids. V lost 5 bases to trimming and J lost 5 bases, with 9 bases between them. Germline CDR1 is SGHTA and CDR2 is FQGNSA. CDR3 in amino acids: CASSQGIETQYF. The sequenced part of the CDR3 DNA is TGTGCCAGCAGCCAGGGCATCGAGACC.

Comment on this clone: The CDR3 end falls 3 residues outside the read, so it is completed with the germline J gene. This chain connects TRBV5-1 to TRBJ2-3; 8 nucleotides align to TRBD1. Germline CDR1 and CDR2: SGHRS and YFSETQ. Trimming cost V 4 bases and J 2 bases; bases outside gene matches: 6. The CDR3 spans 15 residues. The CDR3 sequence: CASSLGQGLTDTQYF. The sequenced part of the CDR3 DNA is TGCGCCAGCAGCCTCGGACAGGGCCTCACAGATACG.

On this clone: From the germline J gene comes the end of the CDR3, since the read stops 3 residues before it. The chain employs TRBV20-1 and TRBJ2-6, with 7 bases identical to TRBD2. In germline, CDR1 is DFQATT, CDR2 SNEGSKA (reference sequence). V lost 6 bases, J lost 3 bases, and 8 bases stayed unmatched. This CDR3 region has 15 residues. The CDR3 DNA, read in part, is TGCAGTGCCCCTGACTGGGGGGGTGGGGCCAACGTC. It specifies CSAPDWGGGANV. The CDR3 as a whole reads CSAPDWGGGANVLTF.